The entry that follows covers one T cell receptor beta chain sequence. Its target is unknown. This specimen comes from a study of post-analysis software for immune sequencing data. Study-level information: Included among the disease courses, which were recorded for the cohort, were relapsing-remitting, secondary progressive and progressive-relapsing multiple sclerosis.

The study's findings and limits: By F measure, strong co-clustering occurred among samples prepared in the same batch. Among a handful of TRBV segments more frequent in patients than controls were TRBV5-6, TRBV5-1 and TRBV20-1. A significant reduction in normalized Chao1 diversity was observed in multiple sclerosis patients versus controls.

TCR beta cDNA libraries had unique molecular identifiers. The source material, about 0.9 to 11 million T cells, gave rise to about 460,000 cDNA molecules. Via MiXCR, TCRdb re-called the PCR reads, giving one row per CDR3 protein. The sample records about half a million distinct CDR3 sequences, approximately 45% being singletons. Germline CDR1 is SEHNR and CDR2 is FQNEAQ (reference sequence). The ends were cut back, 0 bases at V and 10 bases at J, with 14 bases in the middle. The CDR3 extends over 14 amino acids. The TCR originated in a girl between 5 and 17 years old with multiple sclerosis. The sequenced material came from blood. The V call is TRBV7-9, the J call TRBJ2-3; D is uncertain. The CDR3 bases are TGTGCCAGCAGCTTAGCGAATACCGGTTCTGCGCAGTATTTT. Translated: CASSLANTGSAQYF.